This T cell receptor beta chain was profiled in a study of shared clonotypes between healthy human individuals. Study findings and constraints: Naive subsets generally exceeded memory subsets in estimated richness.

Method: immunoSEQ multiplex PCR; TCRdb's copy keeps in-frame clones and lacks some. The data contain 550,000 to 600,000 clones, about 98% of them singletons. Germline CDR1 is MNHNS and CDR2 is SASEGT. The CDR3 totals 15 residues. V was cut by 1 base and J by 0 bases, with 10 bases left in between. With respect to this clone: Its antigen remains unidentified.

CD8 cells classed as naive were CD45RO-negative and positively selected for CCR7, excluding terminally differentiated effector memory CD45RA+ cells. The chain is built from TRBV6-1 and TRBJ2-7; D uncertain. The sample was naive CD8+ T cells sorted from blood. The receptor was derived from a man aged 30-40 years in good health. The CDR3 loop is CASSEVYSSSYEQYF. DNA for the CDR3: TGTGCCAGCAGTGAAGTCTACTCGAGCTCCTACGAGCAGTACTTC.